This TCR beta chain comes out of a study of shared T cell receptors in the human thymus. Trimming took off 6 bases at V and 2 bases at J, with 13 bases between the two ends. CDR1 and CDR2 (germline): WNHNN, SYGVQD (reference sequence). The CDR3 runs 14 residues. Some clones are missing from TCRdb's copy, which holds only in-frame ones; the method was immunoSEQ multiplex PCR. This table holds hundreds of thousands of clones, roughly 94% found once. The sample holds one count of this clone. The source of this sequence is a human donor. The source material was thymocytes. The gene calls are TRBV10-1 and TRBJ1-1; D uncertain. CDR3 DNA: TGCGCCAGCAGGCCCACTGGGATCAACACTGAAGCTTTCTTT. Translated: CASRPTGINTEAFF.